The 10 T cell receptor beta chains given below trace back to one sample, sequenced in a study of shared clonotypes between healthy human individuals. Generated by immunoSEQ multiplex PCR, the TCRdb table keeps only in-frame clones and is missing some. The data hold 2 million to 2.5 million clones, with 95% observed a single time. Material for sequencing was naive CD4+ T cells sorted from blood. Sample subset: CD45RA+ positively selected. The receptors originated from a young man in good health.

CDR3 sequence: CASSLEGGIYGYTF. Here the CDR3 DNA reads TGCGCCAGCAGCTTGGAAGGGGGAATCTATGGCTACACCTTC. J is TRBJ1-2 and V is TRBV5-1; tentatively, D is TRBD1 (6 bases). Germline lookup yields CDR1 SGHRS and CDR2 YFSETQ. Trimming removed 0 bases from V and 4 bases from J, with 10 bases in between. This CDR3 has 14 residues.

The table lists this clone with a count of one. Written as DNA, the CDR3 is TGTGCCAGCAGTGGGGGATCGGGCTACGAGCAGTACTTC. Protein sequence: CASSGGSGYEQYF. V gene TRBV28 combines with J gene TRBJ2-7; D could derive from TRBD1 or TRBD2 (5 bases each). The germline V gene encodes CDR1 MDHEN and CDR2 SYDVKM. The V and J ends lost 5 bases and 3 bases respectively, with 11 bases between them. The CDR3 is made up of 13 amino acids.

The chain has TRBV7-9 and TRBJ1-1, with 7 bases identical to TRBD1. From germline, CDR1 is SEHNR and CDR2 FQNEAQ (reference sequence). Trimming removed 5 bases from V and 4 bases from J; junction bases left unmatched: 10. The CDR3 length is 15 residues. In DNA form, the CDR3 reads TGTGCCAGCAGCCCATCGACAGGGTCGGGCACTGAAGCTTTCTTT. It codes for CASSPSTGSGTEAFF.

In DNA form, the CDR3 reads TGTGCCATCAGTGAGGAGGCTAGACAGCTCTTAAGGGGAAACACCATATATTTT. It specifies CAISEEARQLLRGNTIYF. The chain links TRBV10-3 to TRBJ1-3; D possibly corresponds to TRBD1 (5 bases). Germline CDR1 ENHRY, CDR2 SYGVKD. The length of the CDR3 is 18 residues. V lost 2 bases, J lost 4 bases, and 21 bases lay in between.

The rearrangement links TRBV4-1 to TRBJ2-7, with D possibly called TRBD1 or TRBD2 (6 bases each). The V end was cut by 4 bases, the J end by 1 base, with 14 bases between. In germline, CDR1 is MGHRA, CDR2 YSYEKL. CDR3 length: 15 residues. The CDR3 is CASSPPGAFSYEQYF. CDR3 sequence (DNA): TGCGCCAGCAGCCCCCCGGGGGCTTTTTCCTACGAGCAGTACTTC.

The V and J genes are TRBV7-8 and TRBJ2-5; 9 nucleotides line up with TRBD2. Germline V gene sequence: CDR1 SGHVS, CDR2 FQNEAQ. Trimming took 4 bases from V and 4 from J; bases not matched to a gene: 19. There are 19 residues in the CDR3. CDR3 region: CASSSEVGLARTTAETQYF. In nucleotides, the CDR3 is TGTGCCAGCAGCTCCGAAGTTGGACTAGCGAGAACCACTGCAGAGACCCAGTACTTC.

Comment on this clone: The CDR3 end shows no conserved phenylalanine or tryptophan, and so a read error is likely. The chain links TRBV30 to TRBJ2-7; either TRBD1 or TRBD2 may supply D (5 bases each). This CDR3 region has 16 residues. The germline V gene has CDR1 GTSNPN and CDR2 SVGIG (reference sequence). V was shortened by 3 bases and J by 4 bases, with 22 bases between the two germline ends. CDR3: CAWSLTRPRDGYEQYL. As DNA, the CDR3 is TGTGCCTGGAGCCTTACCCGTCCCAGGGACGGGTACGAGCAGTACCTC.

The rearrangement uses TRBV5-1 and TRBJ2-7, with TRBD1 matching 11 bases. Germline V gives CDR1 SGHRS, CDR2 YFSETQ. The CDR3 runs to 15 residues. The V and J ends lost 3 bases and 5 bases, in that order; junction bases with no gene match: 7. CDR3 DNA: TGCGCCAGCAGCTGGGGAGGACAGGGGGCGGACGAGCAGTACTTC. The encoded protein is CASSWGGQGADEQYF. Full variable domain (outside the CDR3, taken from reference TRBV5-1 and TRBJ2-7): KAGVTQTPRYLIKTRGQQVTLSCSPISGHRSVSWYQQTPGQGLQFLFEYFSETQRNKGNFPGRFSGRQFSNSRSEMNVSTLELGDSALYLCASSWGGQGADEQYFGPGTRLTVT.

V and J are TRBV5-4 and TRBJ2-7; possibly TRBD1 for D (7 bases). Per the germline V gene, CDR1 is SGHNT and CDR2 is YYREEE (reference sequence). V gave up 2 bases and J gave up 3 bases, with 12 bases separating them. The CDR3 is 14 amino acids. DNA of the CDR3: TGTGCCAGCAGCTTCGGAGGGGACAGCTACGAGCAGTACTTC. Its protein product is CASSFGGDSYEQYF.

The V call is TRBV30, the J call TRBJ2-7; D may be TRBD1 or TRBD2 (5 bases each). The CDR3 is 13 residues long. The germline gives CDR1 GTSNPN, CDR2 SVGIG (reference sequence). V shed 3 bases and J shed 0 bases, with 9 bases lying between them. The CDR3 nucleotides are TGTGCCTGGAGCAAGGGGAGCTCCTACGAGCAGTACTTC. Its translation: CAWSKGSSYEQYF. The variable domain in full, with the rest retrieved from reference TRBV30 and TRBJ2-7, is SQTIHQWPATLVQPVGSPLSLECTVEGTSNPNLYWYRQAAGRGLQLLFYSVGIGQISSEVPQNLSASRPQDRQFILSSKKLLLSDSGFYLCAWSKGSSYEQYFGPGTRLTVT.